These 21 T cell receptor beta chains share one sample of origin, sequenced in a study of T cell responses to AZD1222 COVID-19 vaccine. Using immunoSEQ multiplex PCR, the repertoire was profiled, and TCRdb retains in-frame clones only, with some absent. This sample has some 140,000 clones, with around nine tenths found just once. The sample consisted of peripheral blood, taken on day 0 of AZD1222 vaccination. These receptors were obtained from an adult in good health.

In its sample, this clone was seen once. This chain uses TRBV6-5 with TRBJ2-4; TRBD1 agrees at 8 bases. V shed 5 bases, J shed 9 bases, and the junction held 9 bases outside the gene matches. This CDR3 comprises 14 residues. CDR1 is MNHEY and CDR2 is SVGAGI in the germline V gene. The CDR3 loop is CASSKQGQDTIQYF. The CDR3 coding sequence is TGTGCCAGCAGTAAACAGGGACAGGATACCATTCAGTACTTC.

This clone was recorded once. The chain is built from TRBV5-6 and TRBJ1-2, with TRBD1 identical over 8 bases. From germline, CDR1 is SGHDT and CDR2 YYEEEE. The CDR3 consists of 16 residues. The trim removed 4 bases at V and 3 bases at J, leaving 11 bases unmatched. DNA of the CDR3: TGTGCCAGCAGCGGGGGGACAGGCTCTTCTTACTATGGCTACACCTTC. It encodes CASSGGTGSSYYGYTF.

The V and J genes are TRBV10-3 and TRBJ2-7; D call uncertain. This CDR3 is built from 14 residues. Trimming shortened V by 0 bases and J by 2 bases, and 8 bases separated the two germline ends. The germline V gene has CDR1 ENHRY and CDR2 SYGVKD. CDR3 sequence reads: CAISESNTPYEQYF. The CDR3 DNA reads TGTGCCATCAGTGAGTCGAACACCCCCTACGAGCAGTACTTC.

This chain uses TRBV29-1 with TRBJ2-3; 10 bases match TRBD2. Germline CDR1 SQVTM, CDR2 ANQGSEA. The CDR3 is 18 amino acids. V lost 1 base, J lost 5 bases, and 15 bases stayed unmatched. The CDR3 sequence is CSVEAALAGDKREDTQYF. The CDR3 DNA is TGCAGCGTTGAAGCGGCGCTAGCGGGAGACAAGAGGGAAGATACGCAGTATTTT.

The J gene is TRBJ1-2, the V gene TRBV19, with D tentatively TRBD1 (6 bases). CDR1 and CDR2 from the germline V gene are LNHDA and SQIVND (reference sequence). The V end lost 5 bases, the J end lost 2 bases, and 12 bases lay between the germline ends. This CDR3 has 14 amino acids. Written as DNA, the CDR3 is TGTGCCAGTAGTTTAAAGGACAGAAACTATGGCTACACCTTC. It yields the protein CASSLKDRNYGYTF.

This chain joins TRBV5-1 and TRBJ1-5, with D hard to call. Germline values: CDR1 SGHRS, CDR2 YFSETQ. CDR3 length equals 16 residues. V gave up 0 bases and J gave up 0 bases, with 10 bases separating them. CDR3 region: CASSLVYGYSNQPQHF. CDR3 nucleotide sequence: TGCGCCAGCAGCTTGGTATACGGTTATAGCAATCAGCCCCAGCATTTT.

The CDR3 DNA sequence: TGTGCCAGTAGTATAGATGGACGGTTCAATCAGCCCCAGCATTTT. This codes for CASSIDGRFNQPQHF. V usage is TRBV19 and J usage is TRBJ1-5; D ambiguous. The CDR3 consists of 15 residues. Trimming shortened V by 0 bases and J by 3 bases, and 9 bases separated the two germline ends. Germline CDR1 is LNHDA and CDR2 is SQIVND (reference sequence).

The gene calls are TRBV30 and TRBJ2-7; D not certain. CDR3 length: 11 amino acids. Germline lookup yields CDR1 GTSNPN and CDR2 SVGIG (reference sequence). Trimming took off 5 bases at V and 1 base at J, with 6 bases between the two ends. CDR3 coding DNA: TGTGCCTGGGCGAAATCCTACGAGCAGTACTTC. It codes for CAWAKSYEQYF.

This clone qualifies as medium-sized (0.01 to 0.1%). CDR3 coding DNA: TGTGCCAGCAGCAAGGGACAGAACTATGGCTACACCTTC. Translated: CASSKGQNYGYTF. The J gene is TRBJ1-2, the V gene TRBV9; TRBD1 agrees at 7 bases. Germline assignment: CDR1 SGDLS and CDR2 YYNGEE. The length of the CDR3 is 13 residues. V dropped 4 bases and J dropped 2; count of bases not matched to a gene: 2.

The V call is TRBV4-3, the J call TRBJ1-2, with D perhaps matching TRBD1 (5 bases). This CDR3 has 17 residues. Germline lookup yields CDR1 LGHNA and CDR2 YSLEER. V lost 0 bases and J 8 bases, leaving 22 bases between the germline ends. The CDR3 bases are TGCGCCAGCAGCCAAGATCTACAGTGGGACCGGCGCTTGGGCTACACCTTC. Translated: CASSQDLQWDRRLGYTF.

The J gene is TRBJ1-3, the V gene TRBV28; D might be TRBD1 (6 bases). The CDR3 runs 14 residues. CDR1 and CDR2 (germline): MDHEN, SYDVKM. The V end was cut by 5 bases, the J end by 5 bases, with 13 bases between. CDR3 coding DNA: TGTGCCAGCAGTGAGGGGGGGGAGAGAAACACCATATATTTT. Its translation: CASSEGGERNTIYF.

The chain links TRBV28 to TRBJ1-2, with 7 bases that match TRBD1. After removal of 3 bases from V and 3 bases from J, the junction contained 10 bases not matched to a gene. CDR3 length: 16 residues. Germline V gives CDR1 MDHEN, CDR2 SYDVKM. In nucleotides, the CDR3 is TGTGCCAGCAGTTTCCCGAGGACAGGTTGGGACTATGGCTACACCTTC. Translating gives CASSFPRTGWDYGYTF.

In DNA form, the CDR3 reads TGTGCCAGCAGCCGGCTCCGGTTAGACAGCACAGATACGCAGTATTTT. The encoded protein is CASSRLRLDSTDTQYF. The V and J genes are TRBV5-6 and TRBJ2-3; D uncertain. There are 16 residues in the CDR3. The V and J ends lost 4 bases and 0 bases respectively, with 15 bases between them. Germline V lookup: CDR1 SGHDT, CDR2 YYEEEE.

This sequence joins TRBV5-5 and TRBJ1-1, with 10 bases that match TRBD1. Looked up from germline, CDR1 is SGHKS and CDR2 is YYEKEE (reference sequence). The CDR3 runs to 17 residues. V lost 4 bases and J lost 1; bases outside the gene matches: 10. This chain's CDR3 is CASSHNDRGRTNTEAFF. The CDR3 coding sequence is TGTGCCAGCAGCCATAATGACAGGGGGCGGACGAACACTGAAGCTTTCTTT.

The rearrangement joins TRBV3-1 (or the pseudogene TRBV3-2) to TRBJ1-1, with TRBD1 as a possible D gene (5 bases). The V and J ends lost 1 base and 4 bases respectively, with 7 bases between them. The CDR3 is made up of 13 amino acids. The V gene's germline CDR1 is LGHDT and CDR2 YNNKEL (reference sequence). CDR3 loop: CASSQGGLTEAFF. The CDR3 DNA reads TGTGCCAGCAGCCAAGGGGGCCTCACTGAAGCTTTCTTT.

Turning to this clone: This sample also contains other DNA sequences that code for the same CDR3. J is TRBJ1-1 and V is TRBV18; TRBD1 is a possible D gene (6 bases). The CDR3 runs 13 residues. The V and J ends lost 6 bases and 1 base respectively, with 9 bases between them. Germline assignment: CDR1 KGHSH and CDR2 LQKENI. In nucleotides, the CDR3 is TGTGCCAGCTCCGTGGACAGGAACACTGAAGCTTTCTTT. Encoded protein: CASSVDRNTEAFF.

J is TRBJ1-1 and V is TRBV19, with D perhaps TRBD1 (5 bases). Germline lookup yields CDR1 LNHDA and CDR2 SQIVND (reference sequence). V lost 5 bases to trimming and J lost 6 bases, with 22 bases between them. This CDR3 has 16 amino acids. The CDR3 nucleotides are TGTGCCAGTAGTGCGGGGCAACAAATCCCGCGGGCTGAAGCTTTCTTT. Its translation is CASSAGQQIPRAEAFF.

The chain links TRBV19 to TRBJ1-1; tentatively, D is TRBD1 (6 bases). This CDR3 contains 16 residues. Germline assignment: CDR1 LNHDA and CDR2 SQIVND (reference sequence). Trimming shortened V by 6 bases and J by 2 bases, and 19 bases separated the two germline ends. The CDR3 protein is CASRPSGDRLNTEAFF. CDR3 DNA: TGTGCCAGTAGGCCGTCAGGGGATCGACTAAACACTGAAGCTTTCTTT.

The chain combines TRBV7-2 with TRBJ2-5, with no clear D. Trimming cost V 4 bases and J 5 bases, with 14 bases left between them. The CDR3 extends over 14 amino acids. Germline CDR1 SGHTA, CDR2 FQGNSA. DNA for the CDR3: TGTGCCAGCAGCTCCCCCGATCGTAGGGAGACCCAGTACTTC. It translates to CASSSPDRRETQYF.

The rearrangement joins TRBV20-1 to TRBJ2-3; the match to TRBD1 covers 7 bases. Germline V lookup: CDR1 DFQATT, CDR2 SNEGSKA (reference sequence). The V gene end was trimmed by 3 bases and the J gene end by 0 bases; junction bases not matched to a gene: 9. The CDR3 is made up of 16 amino acids. The DNA for the CDR3 is TGCAGTGCTAGTGGGGACAGCAAATCTAGCACAGATACGCAGTATTTT. Translating it yields CSASGDSKSSTDTQYF.

The chain combines TRBV27 with TRBJ1-5; no clear D gene. V gave up 3 bases and J gave up 4 bases, with 13 bases separating them. Germline V gives CDR1 MNHEY, CDR2 SMNVEV (reference sequence). The CDR3 is made up of 15 amino acids. CDR3: CASSFRAGLNQPQHF. The CDR3 region has the DNA TGTGCCAGCAGTTTTCGGGCCGGCCTAAATCAGCCCCAGCATTTT.